A selection of T cell receptor beta chains follows, all from one sample in a study of CD8+CD57+ T cells in acquired aplastic anemia. TCRdb fed the reads into MiXCR, producing one record per CDR3 protein. The sample lists 200,000 to 250,000 distinct CDR3 sequences; over 40% were seen once. Sequences were obtained from sorted CD4+, CD8+, or CD8+CD57+ T cells (not recorded which) from PBMCs. Source of these receptors: a human donor with aplastic anemia. Both conserved end residues are part of each CDR3. Each record gives: J gene, D gene, V gene, clone size, CDR3 protein, CDR3 DNA. The D gene is left open where the match is weak. Not all rows give a size; the values are once, few, many and, for expanded clones, a class.

j_call: TRBJ1-5
d_call: NA
v_call: TRBV20-1
clone_size: many
cdr3_aa: CSFRWGDSNQPQHF
cdr3_nt: TGCAGCTTCAGGTGGGGGGATAGCAATCAGCCCCAGCATTTT

j_call: TRBJ1-6
d_call: NA
v_call: TRBV25-1
clone_size: NA
cdr3_aa: CASSPRGLSSPTQASSNSPLHF
cdr3_nt: TGTGCCAGCAGCCCCCGGGGACTCTCTTCACCCACACAGGCAAGCTCTAATTCACCCCTCCACTTT

j_call: TRBJ2-1
d_call: NA
v_call: TRBV14
clone_size: many
cdr3_aa: CASSPLNEQFF
cdr3_nt: TGTGCCAGCAGCCCCCTCAATGAGCAGTTCTTC

j_call: TRBJ2-5
d_call: TRBD2
v_call: TRBV20-1
clone_size: NA
cdr3_aa: CSARNPGGAQETQYF
cdr3_nt: TGCAGTGCTAGGAATCCGGGAGGGGCCCAAGAGACCCAGTACTTC

j_call: TRBJ2-5
d_call: TRBD1
v_call: TRBV6-1
clone_size: once
cdr3_aa: CASRRDRGSQETQYF
cdr3_nt: TGTGCCAGCAGGAGGGACAGGGGGAGCCAAGAGACCCAGTACTTC

j_call: TRBJ1-6
d_call: NA
v_call: TRBV5-1
clone_size: many
cdr3_aa: CASSLEGGAQSPLHF
cdr3_nt: TGCGCCAGCAGCTTGGAAGGGGGAGCGCAGTCACCCCTCCACTTT

j_call: TRBJ2-4
d_call: TRBD2
v_call: TRBV7-6
clone_size: many
cdr3_aa: CASSLLAGGPLAKNIQYF
cdr3_nt: TGTGCCAGCAGCTTACTAGCGGGGGGTCCCCTAGCCAAAAACATTCAGTACTTC

j_call: TRBJ1-6
d_call: TRBD1
v_call: TRBV5-6
clone_size: few
cdr3_aa: CASRADRASPLHF
cdr3_nt: TGTGCCAGCAGGGCAGACAGGGCCTCACCCCTCCACTTT

j_call: TRBJ2-1
d_call: NA
v_call: TRBV9
clone_size: many
cdr3_aa: CASSVGGPNEQFF
cdr3_nt: TGTGCCAGCAGCGTAGGAGGCCCCAATGAGCAGTTCTTC

j_call: TRBJ1-3
d_call: NA
v_call: TRBV9
clone_size: NA
cdr3_aa: CASSVDWGPGNTIYF
cdr3_nt: TGTGCCAGCAGCGTAGATTGGGGTCCTGGAAACACCATATATTTT

j_call: TRBJ1-1
d_call: NA
v_call: TRBV18
clone_size: few
cdr3_aa: CASFGTGNTEAFF
cdr3_nt: TGTGCCAGCTTCGGTACCGGGAACACTGAAGCTTTCTTT

j_call: TRBJ1-6
d_call: NA
v_call: TRBV7-3
clone_size: NA
cdr3_aa: CASSVYTERDNSPLHF
cdr3_nt: TGTGCCAGCAGCGTATACACCGAGAGGGATAATTCACCCCTCCACTTT

j_call: TRBJ1-3
d_call: NA
v_call: TRBV6-1
clone_size: many
cdr3_aa: CATLPRDGGSGNTIYF
cdr3_nt: TGTGCCACCCTTCCACGGGACGGGGGCTCTGGAAACACCATATATTTT

j_call: TRBJ2-1
d_call: NA
v_call: TRBV15
clone_size: NA
cdr3_aa: CATSREREGFNNEQFF
cdr3_nt: TGTGCCACCAGCAGAGAACGCGAGGGGTTCAACAATGAGCAGTTCTTC

j_call: TRBJ1-5
d_call: TRBD1
v_call: TRBV10-3
clone_size: NA
cdr3_aa: CAISTRAGDRGRNQPQHF
cdr3_nt: TGTGCCATCAGTACTCGAGCGGGGGACAGGGGGCGAAATCAGCCCCAGCATTTT

j_call: TRBJ2-7
d_call: NA
v_call: TRBV6-1
clone_size: many
cdr3_aa: CASTLTGRAYEQYF
cdr3_nt: TGTGCCAGCACCCTGACAGGTCGGGCTTACGAGCAGTACTTC

j_call: TRBJ1-1
d_call: NA
v_call: TRBV6-2/TRBV6-3
clone_size: few
cdr3_aa: CASSSGPGAFF
cdr3_nt: TGTGCCAGCAGTTCGGGGCCCGGGGCTTTCTTT

j_call: TRBJ2-5
d_call: TRBD1
v_call: TRBV2
clone_size: NA
cdr3_aa: CASSLAGRGRGETQYF
cdr3_nt: TGTGCCAGCAGCTTGGCCGGCAGGGGGCGCGGAGAGACCCAGTACTTC

j_call: TRBJ1-2
d_call: TRBD1
v_call: TRBV7-2
clone_size: NA
cdr3_aa: CASSPRTGGNGYTF
cdr3_nt: TGTGCCAGCAGCCCAAGGACAGGGGGGAATGGCTACACCTTC

j_call: TRBJ2-1
d_call: NA
v_call: TRBV20-1
clone_size: many
cdr3_aa: CSARPDSFDEQFF
cdr3_nt: TGCAGTGCTAGACCCGACAGCTTCGATGAGCAGTTCTTC

j_call: TRBJ2-3
d_call: NA
v_call: TRBV5-1
clone_size: NA
cdr3_aa: CASSFGQSADTQYF
cdr3_nt: TGCGCCAGCAGCTTTGGCCAAAGCGCAGATACGCAGTATTTT

j_call: TRBJ2-2
d_call: TRBD1
v_call: TRBV7-6
clone_size: NA
cdr3_aa: CASSHGQGYTGELFF
cdr3_nt: TGTGCCAGCAGCCATGGACAGGGCTACACCGGGGAGCTGTTTTTT